Given below is one T cell receptor (beta chain) in context. Its antigen remains unidentified. The data were taken from a study of T cells after yellow fever vaccination. Study-wide context: For low cell numbers, libraries were made with SMART-Seq v4 Ultra Low Input. Notes on the study in general: On re-exposure, the response was weaker but peaked faster, at day 5 versus 15. Boosting was followed by the reappearance of most primary-vaccination clones (around 96% CD4, about 90% CD8).

TCRdb used MiXCR to reprocess the 5' RACE reads, holding one entry per CDR3 protein. The table has more than 450,000 distinct CDR3 sequences, about a fifth seen once. Per the germline V gene, CDR1 is SQVTM and CDR2 is ANQGSEA. The CDR3 covers 15 residues. Trimming pared 1 base from V and 7 bases from J, leaving 16 bases between. V gene TRBV29-1 combines with J gene TRBJ2-2, with TRBD1 as a possible D gene (5 bases). The TCR was taken from a man aged 18 to 30 who received the YFV17D yellow fever vaccine. This material consisted of PBMCs, taken about 21 days after the first yellow fever vaccination. The CDR3 here is CSVEVDQGMGGELFF. CDR3 bases: TGCAGCGTTGAAGTTGACCAGGGAATGGGCGGGGAGCTGTTTTTT.